The rows below give T cell receptor beta chains drawn from one sample of a study of T-cell reconstitution after alpha-beta-depleted transplantation in children. TCRdb redid the calling of the PCR reads with MiXCR, one entry per CDR3 protein. The sample shows about 690,000 distinct CDR3 sequences, 16% of them seen only once. The sequenced sample was PBMCs from the stem cell graft donor, obtained from the stem cell graft. These receptors were taken from a human donor who donated a stem cell graft to a child with acute myeloid leukemia. Both conserved end residues are part of each CDR3. Each record gives: V gene, D gene, clone size, J gene, CDR3 protein, CDR3 DNA. A D gene is named only where the DNA matches it firmly. The size field is filled for only some rows; it gives once, few, many or a size class.

>TRBV12-3/TRBV12-4|.|many|TRBJ1-5
CASSPRMYSNQPQHF
TGTGCCAGCAGTCCCCGGATGTATAGCAATCAGCCCCAGCATTTT
>TRBV10-3|TRBD1|few|TRBJ2-7
CAISEGTGNLYEQYF
TGTGCCATCAGTGAGGGGACAGGCAATCTTTACGAGCAGTACTTC
>TRBV6-2/TRBV6-3|.|.|TRBJ2-2
CASSQGQELFF
TGTGCCAGCAGTCAGGGACAGGAGCTGTTTTTT
>TRBV4-1|.|few|TRBJ1-1
CASSQEGKGGWTEAFF
TGCGCCAGCAGCCAAGAAGGAAAGGGGGGCTGGACTGAAGCTTTCTTT
>TRBV20-1|.|many|TRBJ2-2
CSASRFGGELFF
TGCAGTGCTAGCCGGTTTGGCGGGGAGCTGTTTTTT
>TRBV6-1|.|few|TRBJ1-5
CASSEAQKGVNQPQHF
TGTGCCAGCAGTGAAGCCCAAAAAGGGGTCAATCAGCCCCAGCATTTT
>TRBV7-9|.|.|TRBJ2-1
CASSYPGKNNEQFF
TGTGCCAGCAGCTACCCAGGGAAGAACAATGAGCAGTTCTTC
>TRBV7-2|.|.|TRBJ1-5
CASSLARVGGRWNQPQHF
TGTGCCAGCAGCTTAGCGCGGGTCGGCGGACGATGGAATCAGCCCCAGCATTTT
>TRBV7-9|TRBD2|few|TRBJ2-3
CASSFGTSGGYTQYF
TGTGCCAGCAGCTTCGGGACTAGCGGGGGATATACGCAGTATTTT
>TRBV4-1|TRBD1|.|TRBJ2-4
CASSQGSWTGGSLSKNIQYF
TGCGCCAGCAGCCAGGGGTCGTGGACAGGGGGCTCGCTATCCAAAAACATTCAGTACTTC
>TRBV4-3|TRBD2|.|TRBJ2-2
CASSQLAGALGKNTGELFF
TGCGCCAGCAGCCAGCTAGCGGGGGCCCTAGGAAAGAACACCGGGGAGCTGTTTTTT
>TRBV29-1|TRBD1|many|TRBJ2-7
CSVAGTGSSYEQYF
TGCAGCGTCGCCGGGACAGGCAGCTCCTACGAGCAGTACTTC
>TRBV12-3/TRBV12-4|.|.|TRBJ1-1
CASTGGPMNTEAFF
TGTGCCAGCACGGGTGGACCTATGAACACTGAAGCTTTCTTT